The next 25 T cell receptor beta chains were all read from a single sample in a study of blood T cell repertoires in COVID-19. Using immunoSEQ multiplex PCR, the repertoire was profiled, and TCRdb retains in-frame clones only, with some absent. This table has under 250,000 clones, about 82% appearing once. Sequenced material: peripheral blood. The receptors shown here come from a woman older than 75 with COVID-19, enrolled during active disease.

This clone was found a few times. V gene TRBV5-6 combines with J gene TRBJ1-1; TRBD1 might be the D (6 bases). The CDR3 has 14 residues. The germline CDR1 and CDR2 sequences are SGHDT and YYEEEE. V lost 2 bases and J lost 6, with 14 bases in between. This chain's CDR3 is CASSFRGQGAEAFF. The DNA of the CDR3 is TGTGCCAGCAGCTTCAGGGGTCAAGGGGCTGAAGCTTTCTTT.

V and J are TRBV7-9 and TRBJ2-5, with 7 nucleotides matching TRBD1. Germline trimming cut 3 bases from V and 5 bases from J; bases unmatched to any gene: 3. The CDR3 has 13 residues. CDR1 is SEHNR and CDR2 is FQNEAQ in the germline V gene (reference sequence). The CDR3 DNA reads as TGTGCCAGCAGCTTTACAGGGGCCGAGACCCAGTACTTC. Translation: CASSFTGAETQYF.

The chain combines TRBV28 with TRBJ2-5; tentative D call: TRBD2 (7 bases). V lost 5 bases to trimming and J lost 0 bases, with 13 bases between them. CDR3 length: 15 amino acids. Germline values: CDR1 MDHEN, CDR2 SYDVKM. The CDR3 here is CASSQGGGYQETQYF. DNA of the CDR3: TGTGCCAGCAGTCAAGGGGGGGGGTACCAAGAGACCCAGTACTTC.

V gene TRBV6-5 combines with J gene TRBJ2-7; no clear D gene. V gave up 0 bases and J gave up 5 bases, with 8 bases separating them. CDR1 is MNHEY, CDR2 SVGAGI, per germline. The CDR3 is made up of 13 amino acids. DNA of the CDR3: TGTGCCAGCAGTTACTCTGGTAGAGACGAGCAGTACTTC. Translation: CASSYSGRDEQYF.

The chain recombines TRBV6-5 with TRBJ1-1; D is possibly TRBD1 (5 bases). The CDR3 is made up of 15 amino acids. V lost 9 bases and J lost 3, with 20 bases in between. Germline loops: CDR1 MNHEY, CDR2 SVGAGI. The CDR3 sequence is CASGGGSLGDTEAFF. The CDR3 DNA reads TGTGCCAGTGGCGGGGGAAGCCTGGGAGACACTGAAGCTTTCTTT.

The chain carries TRBV28 and TRBJ1-4; tentative D call: TRBD1 (5 bases). The CDR3 runs 14 residues. Trimming shortened V by 6 bases and J by 8 bases, and 16 bases separated the two germline ends. Germline CDR1 and CDR2: MDHEN and SYDVKM. The CDR3 bases are TGTGCCAGCAGAAATCAGGGATCCGAGGAAAAACTGTTTTTT. It specifies CASRNQGSEEKLFF.

This clone has just one count. This chain connects TRBV18 to TRBJ1-3; D unresolved. From germline, CDR1 is KGHSH and CDR2 LQKENI. The CDR3 has 14 amino acids. V was cut by 4 bases and J by 1 base, with 8 bases left in between. The CDR3 sequence: CASSRGGSGNTIYF. The CDR3 nucleotides read TGTGCCAGCTCACGAGGAGGGTCTGGAAACACCATATATTTT.

The chain joins TRBV11-2 to TRBJ2-7, with 9 bases identical to TRBD2. J was trimmed by 4 bases and V by 3 bases; bases with no gene match: 7. This CDR3 is 15 amino acids long. The germline V gene has CDR1 SGHAT and CDR2 FQNNGV. The CDR3 coding sequence is TGTGCCAGCAGCTTTCAAAGCGGGGGGTCATACGAGCAGTACTTC. Protein sequence: CASSFQSGGSYEQYF.

V gene TRBV6-5 combines with J gene TRBJ1-1; 7 positions agree with TRBD1. Germline assignment: CDR1 MNHEY and CDR2 SVGAGI. V was clipped by 7 bases and J by 0 bases; unmatched bases: 8. This CDR3 region has 15 residues. The CDR3 sequence: CASTGSGQMNTEAFF. In nucleotides, the CDR3 is TGTGCCAGCACCGGATCGGGACAGATGAACACTGAAGCTTTCTTT.

This rearrangement joins TRBV4-2 to TRBJ1-3, with D unclear. V shed 0 bases and J shed 0 bases, with 15 bases lying between them. The CDR3 contains 18 residues. Germline CDR1 LGHNA, CDR2 YNFKEQ. The CDR3 loop is CASSQDPSGGGSGNTIYF. DNA of the CDR3: TGTGCCAGCAGCCAAGATCCTTCGGGAGGCGGCTCTGGAAACACCATATATTTT.

Here the CDR3 reads CASSFRGTGGGYTF. The CDR3 bases are TGTGCCAGCAGTTTCAGAGGGACAGGGGGTGGCTACACCTTC. This chain joins TRBV7-2 and TRBJ1-2, with 11 bases that match TRBD1. CDR1 is SGHTA, CDR2 FQGNSA, per germline. The CDR3 sequence is 14 residues long. Trimming cost V 6 bases and J 7 bases; bases outside gene matches: 7.

The chain joins TRBV10-3 to TRBJ2-1; TRBD2 agrees at 9 bases. V lost 4 bases, J lost 7 bases, and 5 bases stayed unmatched. CDR3 length: 14 amino acids. Germline V CDR1 and CDR2: ENHRY, SYGVKD. This CDR3 is CAISGGGAYNEQFF. The DNA for the CDR3 is TGTGCCATCAGTGGCGGGGGGGCGTATAATGAGCAGTTCTTC.

This clone occurred once. The V and J genes are TRBV19 and TRBJ2-5; 7 bases map to TRBD2. The germline V gene encodes CDR1 LNHDA and CDR2 SQIVND (reference sequence). This CDR3 is built from 15 residues. The V gene end was trimmed by 5 bases and the J gene end by 3 bases; junction bases not matched to a gene: 9. The CDR3 DNA is TGTGCCAGTAGTGGGGTCGAGCGGGGTAAAGAGACCCAGTACTTC. It codes for CASSGVERGKETQYF.

The V call is TRBV28, the J call TRBJ1-1; a weak D match, TRBD1 (5 bases). CDR1 is MDHEN and CDR2 is SYDVKM in the germline V gene. V was shortened by 3 bases and J by 6 bases, with 11 bases between the two germline ends. The CDR3 length is 13 residues. The CDR3 sequence is CASSLGLPAEAFF. In DNA, the CDR3 is TGTGCCAGCAGTTTGGGGCTTCCCGCTGAAGCTTTCTTT.

This clone was detected once. This chain connects TRBV6-6 to TRBJ1-5; D may be TRBD1 (6 bases). This CDR3 region has 16 residues. Germline assignment: CDR1 MNHNY and CDR2 SVGAGI (reference sequence). V lost 5 bases and J 2 bases, leaving 16 bases between the germline ends. CDR3 in amino acids: CASSQEWAGGNQPQHF. In DNA, the CDR3 is TGTGCCAGCAGTCAAGAGTGGGCAGGGGGCAATCAGCCCCAGCATTTT.

The V gene is TRBV18, the J gene TRBJ2-7; TRBD2 is a possible D gene (5 bases). The CDR3 is made up of 13 amino acids. The V gene lost 2 bases and the J gene lost 5 bases, with 10 bases spanning the gap. CDR1 is KGHSH, CDR2 LQKENI, per germline. CDR3 in DNA: TGTGCCAGCTCACCAATGAAGGGAGACGAGCAGTACTTC. Its protein is CASSPMKGDEQYF. Full variable domain (rest looked up from reference TRBV18 and TRBJ2-7): NAGVMQNPRHLVRRRGQEARLRCSPMKGHSHVYWYRQLPEEGLKFMVYLQKENIIDESGMPKERFSAEFPKEGPSILRIQQVVRGDSAAYFCASSPMKGDEQYFGPGTRLTVT.

The V call is TRBV6-8, the J call TRBJ2-1; 7 bases agree with TRBD1. Germline V gene lookup returns CDR1 MNHGY and CDR2 SAAAGT. Trimming took 9 bases from V and 4 from J; bases not matched to a gene: 18. CDR3 length equals 17 residues. The CDR3 coding sequence is TGTGCCAGGGACCAGAACAGGGGAAGGGGCCAGTACAATGAGCAGTTCTTC. Residues: CARDQNRGRGQYNEQFF.

This chain connects TRBV7-2 to TRBJ2-5; 9 nucleotides line up with TRBD2. The germline CDR1 and CDR2 sequences are SGHTA and FQGNSA. V lost 2 bases, J lost 1 base, and 5 bases stayed unmatched. The CDR3 loop spans 16 amino acids. The CDR3 region has the DNA TGTGCCAGCAGCTTATTTGGCGGGGGGGCCCAAGAGACCCAGTACTTC. This gives the protein CASSLFGGGAQETQYF.

This clone was seen just once. The chain joins TRBV28 to TRBJ1-6; tentatively, D is TRBD1 (6 bases). V was shortened by 5 bases and J by 9 bases, with 17 bases between the two germline ends. This CDR3 contains 15 residues. CDR1 is MDHEN and CDR2 is SYDVKM in the germline V gene. The CDR3 DNA follows: TGTGCCAGCAGTACTTTCTCGACAGGTAGTTCACCCCTCCACTTT. Its protein product is CASSTFSTGSSPLHF.

The V gene is TRBV10-3, the J gene TRBJ1-1; D gene ambiguous. The CDR3 loop spans 13 amino acids. Germline V gene sequence: CDR1 ENHRY, CDR2 SYGVKD. With 7 bases removed from V and 2 bases from J, the gap between germline ends came to 11 bases. The CDR3 loop is CAITFGLNTEAFF. In DNA form, the CDR3 reads TGTGCCATCACTTTTGGACTTAACACTGAAGCTTTCTTT.

This clone was counted between two and nine times. This rearrangement joins TRBV19 to TRBJ1-2, with D possibly TRBD1 on 5 matching bases. The CDR3 has 12 amino acids. V was clipped by 7 bases and J by 7 bases, with 13 bases between them. CDR1 and CDR2 from the germline V gene are LNHDA and SQIVND (reference sequence). CDR3 coding DNA: TGTGCCAGTATAGGGGACTCCGGTGGCTACACCTTC. This codes for CASIGDSGGYTF.

V and J are TRBV20-1 and TRBJ2-7, with TRBD1 as a possible D gene (5 bases). The CDR3 sequence is 11 residues long. The germline gives CDR1 DFQATT, CDR2 SNEGSKA (reference sequence). The V end lost 6 bases, the J end lost 3 bases, and 9 bases lay between the germline ends. The CDR3 protein is CSAGDSYEQYF. CDR3 nucleotide sequence: TGCAGTGCCGGTGACAGCTACGAGCAGTACTTC.

The V and J genes are TRBV7-8 and TRBJ2-5; 14 bases line up with TRBD2. The junction had 4 bases not matched to a gene; V was cut back by 4 bases and J by 3 bases. Germline CDR1 SGHVS, CDR2 FQNEAQ. This CDR3 contains 16 residues. The CDR3 is CASSYPGLAGEETQYF. Here the CDR3 DNA reads TGTGCCAGCAGCTATCCGGGACTAGCGGGGGAAGAGACCCAGTACTTC.

The gene calls are TRBV30 and TRBJ2-3; D ambiguous. Trimming removed 4 bases at V and 4 bases at J, with 6 bases between. The CDR3 extends over 11 amino acids. Germline V gives CDR1 GTSNPN, CDR2 SVGIG (reference sequence). Written as DNA, the CDR3 is TGTGCCTGGAAAGAGCCAGATACGCAGTATTTT. Encoded protein: CAWKEPDTQYF. The full variable domain, in which reference TRBV30 and TRBJ2-3 provide the parts outside the CDR3, is SQTIHQWPATLVQPVGSPLSLECTVEGTSNPNLYWYRQAAGRGLQLLFYSVGIGQISSEVPQNLSASRPQDRQFILSSKKLLLSDSGFYLCAWKEPDTQYFGPGTRLTVL.

The V and J genes are TRBV5-4 and TRBJ2-5; D remains unclear. Germline CDR1 and CDR2: SGHNT and YYREEE (reference sequence). The length of the CDR3 is 14 residues. V lost 3 bases, J lost 4 bases, and 13 bases lay in between. CDR3: CASSSQASIETQYF. CDR3 DNA: TGTGCCAGCAGCTCTCAAGCGAGTATAGAGACCCAGTACTTC.